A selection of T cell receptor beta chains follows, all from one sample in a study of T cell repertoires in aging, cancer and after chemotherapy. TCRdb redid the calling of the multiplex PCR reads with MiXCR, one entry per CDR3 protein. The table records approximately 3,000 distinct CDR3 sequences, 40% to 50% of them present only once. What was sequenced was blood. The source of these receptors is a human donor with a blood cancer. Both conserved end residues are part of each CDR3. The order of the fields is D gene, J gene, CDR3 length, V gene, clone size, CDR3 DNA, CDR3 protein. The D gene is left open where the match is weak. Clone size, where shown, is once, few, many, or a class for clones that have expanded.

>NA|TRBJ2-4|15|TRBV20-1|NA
TGCAGTGCTAGAGCAAGGCTAGCCCGGAAAAACATTCAGTACTTC
CSARARLARKNIQYF
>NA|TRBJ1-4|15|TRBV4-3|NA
TGCGCCAGCAGCCCAACCGGTAGAACTAATGAAAAACTGTTTTTT
CASSPTGRTNEKLFF
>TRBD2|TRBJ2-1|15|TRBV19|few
TGTGCCAGTAGTATCCGGACTAGCCGGTTCAATGAGCAGTTCTTC
CASSIRTSRFNEQFF
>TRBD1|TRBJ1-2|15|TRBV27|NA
TGTGCCAGCAGTCCTCGGACAGGGTTCAACTATGGCTACACCTTC
CASSPRTGFNYGYTF
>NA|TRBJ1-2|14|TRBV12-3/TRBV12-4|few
TGTGCCAGCAGTTTAGGACAGCTCGAGAGTGGCTACACCTTC
CASSLGQLESGYTF
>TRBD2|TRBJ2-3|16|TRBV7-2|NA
TGTGCCAGCAGCTTAGAGGGCGGGAGAAGCACAGATACGCAGTATTTT
CASSLEGGRSTDTQYF
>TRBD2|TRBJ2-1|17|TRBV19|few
TGTGCCAGTAGTATGGGGGGCACTAGCGGGAGATTCAATGAGCAGTTCTTC
CASSMGGTSGRFNEQFF
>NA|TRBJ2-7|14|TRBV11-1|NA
TGTGCCAGCAGCCCCGGGACTCCCTCCTACGAGCAGTACTTC
CASSPGTPSYEQYF
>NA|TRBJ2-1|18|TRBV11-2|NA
TGTGCCAGCAGCCGACCTGTGCGACAGAGAAGCTCCTACAATGAGCAGTTCTTC
CASSRPVRQRSSYNEQFF
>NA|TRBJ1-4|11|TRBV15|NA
TGTGCCACCAGCAGAGAGGTGAAACTGTTTTTT
CATSREVKLFF
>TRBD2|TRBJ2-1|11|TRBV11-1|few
TGTGCCAGCGCGGCGGGAGGGCCCCAGTTCTTC
CASAAGGPQFF